This TCR beta chain was sequenced for a study of T cell repertoires in cytomegalovirus infection. TCRdb reanalysed the reads using MiXCR and keeps one entry per CDR3 protein. The table records about 130,000 distinct CDR3 sequences, 7.5% to 9% of them present only once. This clonotype has just a few counts. From germline, CDR1 is DFQATT and CDR2 SNEGSKA (reference sequence). V shed 3 bases and J 5 bases; nucleotides not matched to a gene: 5. This CDR3 region has 15 residues. V usage is TRBV20-1 and J usage is TRBJ2-3, with 13 nucleotides matching TRBD2. The receptor was isolated from a human donor in good health (CMV status not recorded). Some clones in this sample may be carry-over from other donors' samples. Sequencing was carried out using PBMCs. In DNA, the CDR3 is TGCAGTGCTAGTGGACTAGCGGGGGCGGAAGATACGCAGTATTTT. Translated: CSASGLAGAEDTQYF.